These 26 T cell receptor beta chains were all obtained from the same sample, sequenced in a study of control samples from healthy donors and cancer patients. Only in-frame clones appear in the TCRdb table, and some are missing; sequencing was by immunoSEQ multiplex PCR. The sample includes roughly 200,000 clones, 85% to 95% of them seen just once. The sequenced sample consisted of blood. The receptors originated from a man aged 50 to 60 in good health.

DNA of the CDR3: TGTGCCAGCAGTTTATCGGCAGGGGCCCGAGCCGAAAAACTGTTTTTT. The encoded protein is CASSLSAGARAEKLFF. J is TRBJ1-4 and V is TRBV27, with D perhaps TRBD1 (6 bases). Germline CDR1 reads MNHEY; CDR2 reads SMNVEV (reference sequence). The CDR3 covers 16 residues. Trimming took 0 bases from V and 8 from J, leaving 16 bases between them.

This chain connects TRBV7-9 to TRBJ1-5; no clear D gene. Germline lookup yields CDR1 SEHNR and CDR2 FQNEAQ (reference sequence). The CDR3 contains 19 residues. Trimming shortened V by 1 base and J by 2 bases, and 21 bases separated the two germline ends. Written as DNA, the CDR3 is TGTGCCAGCAGCTTAGGAGGGAGAAACCTCGAAAGGCGCAATCAGCCCCAGCATTTT. Its translation is CASSLGGRNLERRNQPQHF.

The chain links TRBV5-1 to TRBJ2-2; D may be TRBD2 (5 bases). The V gene's germline CDR1 is SGHRS and CDR2 YFSETQ. Trimming shortened V by 6 bases and J by 0 bases, and 15 bases separated the two germline ends. There are 16 residues in the CDR3. CDR3: CASNLGGQSNTGELFF. The CDR3 DNA sequence: TGCGCCAGCAACTTAGGCGGGCAGTCGAACACCGGGGAGCTGTTTTTT. Together with reference TRBV5-1 and TRBJ2-2, the CDR3 gives the full variable domain: KAGVTQTPRYLIKTRGQQVTLSCSPISGHRSVSWYQQTPGQGLQFLFEYFSETQRNKGNFPGRFSGRQFSNSRSEMNVSTLELGDSALYLCASNLGGQSNTGELFFGEGSRLTVL.

The genes are TRBV5-1 and TRBJ1-4; possibly TRBD1 for D (5 bases). The CDR3 runs 15 residues. Germline CDR1 SGHRS, CDR2 YFSETQ. The V end was cut by 2 bases, the J end by 8 bases, with 16 bases between. CDR3 sequence: CASSLGHRDPEKLFF. CDR3 bases: TGCGCCAGCAGCTTAGGGCATCGGGACCCCGAAAAACTGTTTTTT.

This chain joins TRBV5-1 and TRBJ2-3, with 11 bases aligning to TRBD2. The germline V gene encodes CDR1 SGHRS and CDR2 YFSETQ. The J segment lost 1 base and the V segment lost 0 bases, leaving 1 base of the junction unmatched. The CDR3 has 16 residues. CDR3: CASSLVLAGGTDTQYF. CDR3 nucleotides: TGCGCCAGCAGCTTGGTACTAGCGGGGGGCACAGATACGCAGTATTTT.

The chain has TRBV7-9 and TRBJ1-5, with D uncertain. This CDR3 contains 19 residues. Trimming took off 1 base at V and 0 bases at J, with 19 bases between the two ends. CDR1 is SEHNR and CDR2 is FQNEAQ in the germline V gene (reference sequence). This chain's CDR3 is CASSLEAVSTADSNQPQHF. CDR3 sequence (DNA): TGTGCCAGCAGCTTAGAGGCGGTAAGTACGGCAGATAGCAATCAGCCCCAGCATTTT.

This chain connects TRBV6-5 to TRBJ1-1; tentative D call: TRBD1 (6 bases). The CDR3 is 15 amino acids. Germline V gene lookup returns CDR1 MNHEY and CDR2 SVGAGI. The V and J ends lost 5 bases and 1 base respectively, with 14 bases between them. This CDR3 is CASSPGQRANTEAFF. The CDR3 coding sequence is TGTGCCAGCAGTCCGGGACAAAGGGCGAACACTGAAGCTTTCTTT.

In DNA form, the CDR3 reads TGTGCCAGCTCACCGGGGGACAGCTCCTACGAGCAGTACTTC. This gives the protein CASSPGDSSYEQYF. This chain links TRBV18 with TRBJ2-7, with 7 bases that match TRBD1. This CDR3 is 14 amino acids long. Trimming at V came to 3 bases and at J to 0 bases, leaving 2 bases not matched to a gene. Germline lookup yields CDR1 KGHSH and CDR2 LQKENI.

The sample holds one count of this clone. The chain combines TRBV6-6 with TRBJ2-1, with 9 nucleotides matching TRBD2. The CDR3 has 16 amino acids. V trimming: 6 bases; J trimming: 4 bases; junction bases outside the gene matches: 10. Germline V CDR1 and CDR2: MNHNY, SVGAGI (reference sequence). CDR3 nucleotide sequence: TGTGCCAGCAGCTCTCTCGGGAGCGGGGGGTACAATGAGCAGTTCTTC. Translation gives CASSSLGSGGYNEQFF.

The rearrangement links TRBV7-9 to TRBJ1-5, with a weak D call TRBD1 (5 bases). Germline V gives CDR1 SEHNR, CDR2 FQNEAQ (reference sequence). This CDR3 comprises 15 residues. V lost 5 bases to trimming and J lost 0 bases, with 11 bases between them. Here the CDR3 DNA reads TGTGCCAGCAGCCTTGGGGGTTTTAGCAATCAGCCCCAGCATTTT. Its protein is CASSLGGFSNQPQHF. The full variable domain, its missing parts supplied by reference TRBV7-9 and TRBJ1-5, is DTGVSQNPRHKITKRGQNVTFRCDPISEHNRLYWYRQTLGQGPEFLTYFQNEAQLEKSRLLSDRFSAERPKGSFSTLEIQRTEQGDSAMYLCASSLGGFSNQPQHFGDGTRLSIL.

The rearrangement uses TRBV2 and TRBJ1-2, with 10 bases matching TRBD1. This CDR3 is 13 amino acids long. Germline assignment: CDR1 SNHLY and CDR2 FYNNEI. Trimming removed 9 bases from V and 3 bases from J; junction bases left unmatched: 4. CDR3 protein: CASSDRGHYGYTF. The CDR3 nucleotides are TGTGCCAGTTCAGACAGGGGGCACTATGGCTACACCTTC.

CDR3: CAWSRTNTEAFF. CDR3 coding DNA: TGTGCCTGGAGTCGGACGAACACTGAAGCTTTCTTT. The chain couples TRBV30 to TRBJ1-1, with D hard to call. The length of the CDR3 is 12 residues. V was clipped by 2 bases and J by 1 base, with 5 bases between them. The germline V gene encodes CDR1 GTSNPN and CDR2 SVGIG (reference sequence).

This clone occurred a few times. This chain links TRBV6-2 or TRBV6-3 with TRBJ1-1; unclear D gene. CDR3 length equals 16 residues. Trimming removed 0 bases at V and 0 bases at J, with 11 bases between. The germline gives CDR1 MNHEY, CDR2 SVGEGT. The CDR3 nucleotides are TGTGCCAGCAGTTACTCGAAGAACAGCATGAACACTGAAGCTTTCTTT. It encodes CASSYSKNSMNTEAFF.

The chain recombines TRBV19 with TRBJ1-1; no reliable D call. Trimming left V 5 bases short and J 4 bases short, with 17 bases between. Germline CDR1 is LNHDA and CDR2 is SQIVND (reference sequence). CDR3 length equals 15 residues. As DNA, the CDR3 is TGTGCCAGTAGTCCCCGCCCCCCAACGGGCACTGAAGCTTTCTTT. This sequence encodes CASSPRPPTGTEAFF.

The gene calls are TRBV6-5 and TRBJ2-5; possibly TRBD2 for D (6 bases). The length of the CDR3 is 13 residues. CDR1 is MNHEY, CDR2 SVGAGI, per germline. V shed 6 bases and J shed 6 bases, with 14 bases lying between them. The CDR3 nucleotides read TGTGCCAGCAGCGGCGGAGGGGAGAAGACCCAGTACTTC. Translated, it gives CASSGGGEKTQYF.

The rearrangement links TRBV18 to TRBJ1-1; no clear D gene. Germline loops: CDR1 KGHSH, CDR2 LQKENI. This CDR3 contains 12 residues. V shed 3 bases and J shed 7 bases, with 9 bases lying between them. The CDR3 DNA reads TGTGCCAGCTCACCGGGATTCCTTGAAGCTTTCTTT. This codes for CASSPGFLEAFF.

V is TRBV19 and J is TRBJ2-1; 7 positions match TRBD1. This CDR3 has 15 residues. CDR1 and CDR2 (germline): LNHDA, SQIVND (reference sequence). The ends lost 3 bases at V and 8 bases at J; junction bases unmatched: 10. The CDR3, as DNA: TGTGCCAGTAGTATTGTACCGGGACAGATCCATGAGCAGTTCTTC. Translating gives CASSIVPGQIHEQFF. Looking up the rest from reference TRBV19 and TRBJ2-1 gives the full variable domain: DGGITQSPKYLFRKEGQNVTLSCEQNLNHDAMYWYRQDPGQGLRLIYYSQIVNDFQKGDIAEGYSVSREKKESFPLTVTSAQKNPTAFYLCASSIVPGQIHEQFFGPGTRLTVL.

The chain carries TRBV13 and TRBJ1-2; 8 bases are shared with TRBD1. CDR3 length: 13 amino acids. After removal of 5 bases from V and 4 bases from J, the junction contained 3 bases not matched to a gene. Germline assignment: CDR1 PRHDT and CDR2 FYEKMQ (reference sequence). DNA of the CDR3: TGTGCCAGCAGCCAGGGGGCCGGCTATGGCTACACCTTC. This sequence encodes CASSQGAGYGYTF. The variable domain in full, completed from reference TRBV13 and TRBJ1-2, reads AAGVIQSPRHLIKEKRETATLKCYPIPRHDTVYWYQQGPGQDPQFLISFYEKMQSDKGSIPDRFSAQQFSDYHSELNMSSLELGDSALYFCASSQGAGYGYTFGSGTRLTVV.

In the case of this clone: Other DNA sequences within the sample encode an identical CDR3. The rearrangement uses TRBV2 and TRBJ2-3; D gene uncertain. The germline V and J ends were trimmed by 8 bases and 0 bases, with 3 bases remaining between them. CDR1 and CDR2 (germline): SNHLY, FYNNEI. There are 11 residues in the CDR3. CDR3 nucleotides: TGTGCCAGCGCGAGCACAGATACGCAGTATTTT. It encodes CASASTDTQYF.

The chain carries TRBV5-1 and TRBJ2-5, with D perhaps given as TRBD1 or TRBD2 (6 bases each). Trimming stripped 5 bases from V and 2 bases from J, with 16 bases between. The CDR3 has 15 amino acids. Germline V gene sequence: CDR1 SGHRS, CDR2 YFSETQ. The CDR3 sequence is CASSYPEGGQETQYF. The CDR3 DNA sequence: TGCGCCAGCAGTTATCCGGAGGGGGGACAAGAGACCCAGTACTTC.

The chain joins TRBV5-8 to TRBJ1-2; D gene ambiguous. This CDR3 region has 14 residues. V gave up 2 bases and J gave up 4 bases, with 12 bases separating them. Germline V CDR1 and CDR2: SGHTS, YDEGEE. The CDR3, as DNA: TGTGCCAGCAGCTTCGGCCGATTAAGCTATGGCTACACCTTC. This codes for CASSFGRLSYGYTF.

The V call is TRBV19, the J call TRBJ2-2, with TRBD1 matching 7 bases. From germline, CDR1 is LNHDA and CDR2 SQIVND (reference sequence). CDR3 length: 13 residues. With 8 bases clipped from V and 7 bases from J, the junction kept 7 bases outside the gene matches. This CDR3 is CASSRQGGGELFF. The CDR3 DNA sequence: TGTGCCAGTTCTCGACAGGGTGGCGGGGAGCTGTTTTTT.

The chain couples TRBV18 to TRBJ2-7, with 8 bases lining up with TRBD1. The CDR3 spans 17 residues. CDR1 KGHSH and CDR2 LQKENI come from the germline V gene. V gave up 3 bases and J gave up 7 bases; unmatched junction bases: 17. CDR3 region: CASSPRTVGQGAGEQYV. In nucleotides, the CDR3 is TGTGCCAGCTCACCTAGAACGGTCGGCCAGGGGGCAGGGGAGCAGTACGTC.

V and J are TRBV19 and TRBJ1-1, with D unresolved. Germline V gene sequence: CDR1 LNHDA, CDR2 SQIVND (reference sequence). The germline V and J ends were trimmed by 5 bases and 7 bases, with 20 bases remaining between them. CDR3 length: 15 residues. The CDR3 is CASSPRRGVEDEAFF. The CDR3 coding sequence is TGTGCCAGTAGTCCGCGTAGAGGTGTGGAGGATGAAGCTTTCTTT. Full variable domain (remainder filled in from reference TRBV19 and TRBJ1-1): DGGITQSPKYLFRKEGQNVTLSCEQNLNHDAMYWYRQDPGQGLRLIYYSQIVNDFQKGDIAEGYSVSREKKESFPLTVTSAQKNPTAFYLCASSPRRGVEDEAFFGQGTRLTVV.

The genes are TRBV3-1 (or the pseudogene TRBV3-2) and TRBJ2-6; 7 positions agree with TRBD1. Per germline, CDR1 LGHDT and CDR2 YNNKEL (reference sequence). CDR3 length: 18 amino acids. The V gene end was trimmed by 2 bases and the J gene end by 1 base; junction bases not matched to a gene: 8. In DNA, the CDR3 is TGTGCCAGCAGCCAACCGAGGGCAGGGGGATCTGGGGCCAACGTCCTGACTTTC. Protein sequence: CASSQPRAGGSGANVLTF.

The CDR3 DNA is TGCGCCAGCAGCTTCCTGGGGAATTCACCCCTCCACTTT. Translating gives CASSFLGNSPLHF. J is TRBJ1-6 and V is TRBV5-1, with D unclear. The length of the CDR3 is 13 residues. CDR1 and CDR2 from the germline V gene are SGHRS and YFSETQ. Deletions cut 2 bases from V and 7 bases from J, with 7 bases between.